This T cell receptor (beta chain) was captured by sequencing in a study of STAT5B mutations in CD4+ large granular lymphocyte leukemia. Profiled with immunoSEQ multiplex PCR; TCRdb holds only in-frame clones, not every one. The data show 40,000 to 45,000 clones, more than 80% seen once. This clone has just one count. Material for sequencing was CD4+ T cells from blood buffy coats. The clonotype comes from a human donor in good health.

The DNA for the CDR3 is TGTGCCAGCTCACCAGCGAACAGCCCCTACGAGCAGTACTTC. It codes for CASSPANSPYEQYF. The genes are TRBV18 and TRBJ2-7; D remains unclear. Germline values: CDR1 KGHSH, CDR2 LQKENI. Trimming left V 2 bases short and J 2 bases short, with 10 bases between. This CDR3 is built from 14 residues.